This TCR beta chain stems from a study of blood T cell repertoires in COVID-19. Background on the study: PBMCs, B-cell-depleted T cells, or T cells provided the cDNA or gDNA that made up the material.

The table came from immunoSEQ multiplex PCR; TCRdb's copy has only in-frame clones and leaves some out. Of about 180,000 clones in the sample, about 88% are singletons; the top ten hold about 7%. Enrollees, about 18 to 90 years old, lived in some 24 US areas. Cohorts were determined from participant-reported clinical history. Trimming shortened V by 0 bases and J by 2 bases, and 5 bases separated the two germline ends. The germline gives CDR1 LGHDT, CDR2 YNNKEL (reference sequence). The CDR3 runs 13 residues. This chain joins TRBV3-1 (or the pseudogene TRBV3-2) and TRBJ2-7, with D unresolved. The specimen sequenced was PBMCs or T cells enriched from blood (not recorded which). The clonotype was recovered from a woman between 50 and 59 years old who had recovered from COVID-19. DNA for the CDR3: TGTGCCAGCAGCCAAGAACAGACCTACGAGCAGTACTTC. This codes for CASSQEQTYEQYF.